The next 9 T cell receptor beta chains were all read from a single sample in a study of cytomegalovirus exposure and HLA in healthy donors. The PCR had 60 Vbeta and 13 Jbeta primers. Here immunoSEQ multiplex PCR was the method, and the copy in TCRdb shows in-frame clones only, minus some. The sample has about 94,000 clones; around 84% are singletons. The sequenced material came from PBMCs. The receptor source for this set is a human donor in good health.

This clone was observed once. This rearrangement joins TRBV7-2 to TRBJ2-5; the match to TRBD2 covers 7 bases. The ends lost 5 bases at V and 9 bases at J; junction bases unmatched: 9. This CDR3 is built from 13 residues. The V gene's germline CDR1 is SGHTA and CDR2 FQGNSA. The CDR3 sequence: CASSGGRESAQYF. The CDR3 bases are TGTGCCAGCAGCGGGGGGAGGGAGTCGGCCCAGTACTTC.

V and J are TRBV18 and TRBJ2-5; maybe TRBD1 (5 bases). The ends were cut back, 1 base at V and 5 bases at J, with 14 bases in the middle. The CDR3 spans 15 residues. Germline assignment: CDR1 KGHSH and CDR2 LQKENI. The CDR3 here is CASSPRQGLGETQYF. The DNA for the CDR3 is TGTGCCAGCTCACCACGGCAGGGCCTCGGGGAGACCCAGTACTTC.

The V and J genes are TRBV9 and TRBJ1-5, with D unresolved. The CDR3 is 13 amino acids. The germline gives CDR1 SGDLS, CDR2 YYNGEE. V was clipped by 4 bases and J by 8 bases, with 13 bases between them. The CDR3: CASSPTGWEPQHF. CDR3 coding DNA: TGTGCCAGCAGCCCCACCGGGTGGGAGCCCCAGCATTTT. Variable domain in full (rest from reference TRBV9 and TRBJ1-5): DSGVTQTPKHLITATGQRVTLRCSPRSGDLSVYWYQQSLDQGLQFLIQYYNGEERAKGNILERFSAQQFPDLHSELNLSSLELGDSALYFCASSPTGWEPQHFGDGTRLSIL.

V and J are TRBV7-3 and TRBJ1-2; a weak D match, TRBD1 (6 bases). CDR3 size: 14 residues. Germline V gives CDR1 SGHTA, CDR2 FQGTGA. Trimming took 2 bases from V and 3 from J, leaving 10 bases between them. CDR3 DNA: TGTGCCAGCAGCTTACGAGCAGGGGACTATGGCTACACCTTC. Protein product: CASSLRAGDYGYTF.

The rearrangement uses TRBV6-1 and TRBJ1-5; D not certain. V shed 3 bases and J shed 7 bases, with 10 bases lying between them. The CDR3 is 13 amino acids. Germline V lookup: CDR1 MNHNS, CDR2 SASEGT. CDR3 DNA sequence: TGTGCCAGCAGTGACACAAGAGGCCAGCCCCAGCATTTT. This gives the protein CASSDTRGQPQHF.

This chain joins TRBV7-7 and TRBJ2-5, with D possibly TRBD1 on 5 matching bases. Trimming stripped 1 base from V and 4 bases from J, with 7 bases between. Looked up from germline, CDR1 is SSHAT and CDR2 is FNYEAQ (reference sequence). The CDR3 consists of 13 residues. The CDR3 region has the DNA TGTGCCAGCAGCTTAGGTAGGGGAGAGACCCAGTACTTC. Translation gives CASSLGRGETQYF.

This clone was counted a few times. The chain combines TRBV4-2 with TRBJ1-6; D perhaps matches TRBD1 (6 bases). Trimming pared 4 bases from V and 10 bases from J, leaving 11 bases between. This CDR3 contains 13 residues. From germline, CDR1 is LGHNA and CDR2 YNFKEQ. The CDR3 DNA reads as TGTGCCAGCAGCCCCTCAAGGGGGTCACCCCTCCACTTT. It is translated as CASSPSRGSPLHF.

The rearrangement joins TRBV11-2 to TRBJ2-4, with a possible D match to TRBD1 (5 bases). The V gene lost 10 bases and the J gene lost 0 bases, with 10 bases spanning the gap. CDR3 length: 13 residues. The germline gives CDR1 SGHAT, CDR2 FQNNGV. The CDR3 spells CATRQLAKNIQYF. The CDR3 region has the DNA TGTGCCACCCGACAGCTAGCCAAAAACATTCAGTACTTC.

The V gene is TRBV5-1, the J gene TRBJ2-3, with 8 nucleotides matching TRBD2. The ends lost 0 bases at V and 1 base at J; junction bases unmatched: 4. The CDR3 runs to 16 residues. The germline V gene has CDR1 SGHRS and CDR2 YFSETQ. CDR3: CASSLVPGLGTDTQYF. For the CDR3, the DNA is TGCGCCAGCAGCTTGGTCCCGGGACTAGGCACAGATACGCAGTATTTT.